This TCR beta chain came from a study of shared clonotypes between healthy human individuals. Every subset had its genomic DNA shared out evenly among several immunoSEQ plates. The method was immunoSEQ multiplex PCR; TCRdb's version includes in-frame clones alone and lacks a portion of them. The data contain approximately 2.1 million clones, roughly 93% of them singletons. Adult Caucasians living in Nashville, Tennessee made up all of the donors. Sequences were obtained from naive CD4+ T cells from PBMCs. Subset indicated: CD45RA+ positively selected. This sequence originates from a man aged 18 to 30 in good health. Some clones in this sample may be carry-over from other donors' samples.

Here the CDR3 reads CASSLGQGAYNEQFF. CDR3 nucleotides: TGTGCCAGCAGCCTAGGACAGGGGGCGTACAATGAGCAGTTCTTC. V usage is TRBV7-9 and J usage is TRBJ2-1; 11 nucleotides align to TRBD1. The CDR3 contains 15 residues. Trimming cost V 5 bases and J 4 bases; bases outside gene matches: 4. CDR1 and CDR2 from the germline V gene are SEHNR and FQNEAQ (reference sequence).